A single sample is the source of the 32 T cell receptor beta chains below, sequenced in a study of monozygotic twins with inflammatory bowel disease. TCRdb reprocessed the 5' RACE reads and reports one entry per CDR3 protein, with no DNA. The sample table sets out some 100,000 distinct CDR3 sequences. Source material: blood. The receptors shown here come from a human donor with ulcerative colitis or Crohn's disease, or a healthy co-twin of an affected twin (not recorded which).

This sequence joins TRBV20-1 and TRBJ1-5. Germline V CDR1 and CDR2: DFQATT, SNEGSKA (reference sequence). This CDR3 comprises 12 residues. The CDR3 here is CSARGSNQPQHF.

The rearrangement joins TRBV6-2 or TRBV6-3 to TRBJ1-1; TCRdb's D call, TRBD1, is unchecked because there is no DNA. The CDR3 is 15 residues long. Germline loops: CDR1 MNHEY, CDR2 SVGEGT. This chain's CDR3 is CASSKPGTVNTEAFF.

This sequence joins TRBV20-1 and TRBJ1-5; TCRdb selects TRBD1, and the lack of DNA leaves this call unchecked. The CDR3 loop spans 16 amino acids. The V gene's germline CDR1 is DFQATT and CDR2 SNEGSKA (reference sequence). CDR3 protein: CSARDPWGGENQPQHF.

The V call is TRBV20-1, the J call TRBJ2-2; the D call of TRBD1 rests on TCRdb alone, since no DNA is present to check it. The germline V gene has CDR1 DFQATT and CDR2 SNEGSKA (reference sequence). The CDR3 has 14 amino acids. CDR3 in amino acids: CSAMGQLYTGELFF.

The chain is built from TRBV12-3 or TRBV12-4 and TRBJ2-7. The CDR3 is 11 amino acids. CDR3 amino acids: CASSTDLEQYF.

The rearrangement joins TRBV12-3 or TRBV12-4 to TRBJ1-1. The CDR3 spans 14 residues. This CDR3 reads CASSHREAGTEAFF.

The V and J genes are TRBV4-1 and TRBJ1-4; TCRdb picks TRBD1, but there is no DNA to check that call. Germline CDR1 is MGHRA and CDR2 is YSYEKL. This CDR3 comprises 15 residues. The CDR3 loop reads CASSHERQGREKLFF.

J is TRBJ1-1 and V is TRBV28; TCRdb outputs TRBD1, but without DNA this stays unchecked. The CDR3 sequence is 16 residues long. The germline CDR1 and CDR2 sequences are MDHEN and SYDVKM. CDR3: CASSLWSRGMNTEAFF.

The rearrangement links TRBV12-3 or TRBV12-4 to TRBJ2-2; there is no DNA to check the TCRdb D call of TRBD1. The CDR3 is 15 amino acids. The chain's CDR3 is CASSRFRGRGGELFF.

The chain carries TRBV7-2 and TRBJ2-1; TCRdb lists TRBD2, though no DNA is available to test this call. Germline V gene lookup returns CDR1 SGHTA and CDR2 FQGNSA. CDR3 size: 19 residues. CDR3 protein: CASSSRGVGVISSYNEQFF. Variable domain in full (rest from reference TRBV7-2 and TRBJ2-1): GAGVSQSPSNKVTEKGKDVELRCDPISGHTALYWYRQSLGQGLEFLIYFQGNSAPDKSGLPSDRFSAERTGGSVSTLTIQRTQQEDSAVYLCASSSRGVGVISSYNEQFFGPGTRLTVL.

V gene TRBV18 combines with J gene TRBJ2-7. There are 15 residues in the CDR3. Germline-derived CDR1 and CDR2 are KGHSH and LQKENI. The chain's CDR3 is CASSSNRATDYEQYF.

The rearrangement uses TRBV5-6 and TRBJ2-1; TCRdb's D call, TRBD1, is unchecked because there is no DNA. Germline CDR1 reads SGHDT; CDR2 reads YYEEEE. CDR3 length: 14 amino acids. CDR3: CASSLAVTGGEQFF.

CDR3 in amino acids: CASSLGGDRYNEQFF. J is TRBJ2-1 and V is TRBV7-2; TCRdb selects TRBD1, and the lack of DNA leaves this call unchecked. CDR1 and CDR2 from the germline V gene are SGHTA and FQGNSA. The CDR3 spans 15 residues.

The chain carries TRBV3-1 and TRBJ1-2. The CDR3 consists of 16 residues. Germline-derived CDR1 and CDR2 are LGHDT and YNNKEL (reference sequence). The CDR3 loop reads CASSQDLVTANYGYTF.

The chain is built from TRBV5-6 and TRBJ2-1; absent DNA, TCRdb's TRBD1 call cannot be checked. The V gene's germline CDR1 is SGHDT and CDR2 YYEEEE. This CDR3 is 15 amino acids long. The CDR3 loop reads CASSSLQGVYNEQFF.

The genes are TRBV20-1 and TRBJ1-3. The CDR3 runs 13 residues. Germline CDR1 and CDR2: DFQATT and SNEGSKA (reference sequence). The CDR3 spells CSARKEAGNTIYF.

The genes are TRBV20-1 and TRBJ2-1. Per the germline V gene, CDR1 is DFQATT and CDR2 is SNEGSKA (reference sequence). This CDR3 has 13 amino acids. The CDR3 sequence: CSARGSPYNEQFF.

The rearrangement links TRBV6-5 to TRBJ2-7. The V gene's germline CDR1 is MNHEY and CDR2 SVGAGI. The CDR3 sequence is 14 residues long. The CDR3: CASSYRLQSYEQYF.

The genes are TRBV6-5 and TRBJ2-1; TCRdb picks TRBD2, but there is no DNA to check that call. The CDR3 consists of 15 residues. Germline assignment: CDR1 MNHEY and CDR2 SVGAGI. CDR3 sequence reads: CASSYSGTRLDEQFF.

The rearrangement links TRBV7-9 to TRBJ1-1. The CDR3 sequence is 12 residues long. Germline V lookup: CDR1 SEHNR, CDR2 FQNEAQ (reference sequence). The CDR3 here is CASSLTHLEAFF.

The chain couples TRBV12-3 or TRBV12-4 to TRBJ2-5. The CDR3 spans 12 residues. CDR3 amino acids: CASGARQETQYF.

The V and J genes are TRBV24-1 and TRBJ2-5. This CDR3 has 13 residues. The germline V gene encodes CDR1 KGHDR and CDR2 SFDVKD. The CDR3: CATSDTNQETQYF.

This chain connects TRBV20-1 to TRBJ1-2; TCRdb outputs TRBD1, but without DNA this stays unchecked. The CDR3 totals 12 residues. Germline-derived CDR1 and CDR2 are DFQATT and SNEGSKA (reference sequence). The chain's CDR3 is CSARGRDLGYTF.

The J gene is TRBJ2-6, the V gene TRBV27; the TCRdb call, TRBD1, lacks DNA for checking. The CDR3 runs 18 residues. Germline V CDR1 and CDR2: MNHEY, SMNVEV (reference sequence). CDR3 residues: CASSWGGTGLSGANVLTF. The whole variable domain, remainder taken from reference TRBV27 and TRBJ2-6, is EAQVTQNPRYLITVTGKKLTVTCSQNMNHEYMSWYRQDPGLGLRQIYYSMNVEVTDKGDVPEGYKVSRKEKRNFPLILESPSPNQTSLYFCASSWGGTGLSGANVLTFGAGSRLTVL.

This chain links TRBV5-1 with TRBJ2-3; TCRdb reports TRBD1, a call that lacks DNA to check it against. CDR1 is SGHRS and CDR2 is YFSETQ in the germline V gene. The CDR3 covers 15 residues. CDR3 protein: CASSLSRTGGDTQYF.

V is TRBV24-1 and J is TRBJ2-5; TCRdb lists TRBD1, though no DNA is available to test this call. The CDR3 loop spans 15 amino acids. Germline CDR1 and CDR2: KGHDR and SFDVKD. The CDR3 protein is CATSDLRGTMETQYF.

V and J are TRBV12-3 or TRBV12-4 and TRBJ2-3; TCRdb picks TRBD2, but there is no DNA to check that call. The CDR3 spans 14 residues. The CDR3 here is CASSFGARTDTQYF.

The chain has TRBV5-1 and TRBJ1-2; TCRdb gives TRBD1 as the D gene, but with no DNA this cannot be confirmed. Germline-derived CDR1 and CDR2 are SGHRS and YFSETQ. The CDR3 consists of 16 residues. The CDR3 loop is CASSSAGTSRNYGYTF.

This rearrangement joins TRBV30 to TRBJ1-2; the TCRdb D gene call, TRBD1, has no DNA to confirm it. CDR3 size: 12 residues. Germline CDR1 reads GTSNPN; CDR2 reads SVGIG (reference sequence). CDR3 loop: CAWSLTGNGYTF.

The rearrangement uses TRBV5-4 and TRBJ2-4. This CDR3 is built from 15 residues. CDR1 is SGHNT, CDR2 YYREEE, per germline (reference sequence). The CDR3 here is CASSFDDPTLNIQYF.

CDR3 residues: CASSEIGASSEQFF. The V and J genes are TRBV10-2 and TRBJ2-1; TCRdb lists TRBD1, though no DNA is available to test this call. The CDR3 is 14 amino acids. The germline CDR1 and CDR2 sequences are WSHSY and SAAADI.

CDR3 sequence: CASSLETLHQPQHF. V usage is TRBV6-6 and J usage is TRBJ1-5. Per germline, CDR1 MNHNY and CDR2 SVGAGI (reference sequence). The CDR3 sequence is 14 residues long.